These T cell receptor beta chains were read from a single sample in a study of T cell responses to AZD1222 COVID-19 vaccine. The method was immunoSEQ multiplex PCR; TCRdb's version includes in-frame clones alone and lacks a portion of them. Of about 130,000 clones listed, about 90% were seen once; the top ten hold 1.5% to 2%. Sequenced here: peripheral blood, sampled 28 days after the second AZD1222 dose. These receptor sequences come from an adult who received the AZD1222 COVID-19 vaccine. CDR3s leave out the opening cysteine and the closing phenylalanine or tryptophan. The listing skips clone size in some rows; elsewhere it reads once, few, many or a size class.

CDR3aa: ASSYSHRGTTGELF
v_gene: TRBV6-2/TRBV6-3
j_gene: TRBJ2-2
abundance: NA

CDR3aa: ATSSDYGTAYQETQY
v_gene: TRBV15
j_gene: TRBJ2-5
abundance: NA

CDR3aa: ASTSTAYGYT
v_gene: TRBV12-3/TRBV12-4
j_gene: TRBJ1-2
abundance: few

CDR3aa: AWSAYQGPHYGYT
v_gene: TRBV30
j_gene: TRBJ1-2
abundance: NA

CDR3aa: ASSLVEGTEKLF
v_gene: TRBV5-1
j_gene: TRBJ1-4
abundance: NA

CDR3aa: AWSVHPASVGELF
v_gene: TRBV30
j_gene: TRBJ2-2
abundance: NA

CDR3aa: ASSQDFPLAVPVPQY
v_gene: TRBV4-3
j_gene: TRBJ2-3
abundance: NA

CDR3aa: ASSQDGGEYGYT
v_gene: TRBV3-1/TRBV3-2
j_gene: TRBJ1-2
abundance: NA

CDR3aa: AISDRVNTEAF
v_gene: TRBV10-3
j_gene: TRBJ1-1
abundance: NA

CDR3aa: ASSPLGTEGTEAF
v_gene: TRBV18
j_gene: TRBJ1-1
abundance: NA

CDR3aa: ASSLEDGLAGANTGELF
v_gene: TRBV7-3
j_gene: TRBJ2-2
abundance: NA

CDR3aa: ASSLKQGAEGYT
v_gene: TRBV5-6
j_gene: TRBJ1-2
abundance: NA

CDR3aa: ASSWTLQGADYGYT
v_gene: TRBV5-8
j_gene: TRBJ1-2
abundance: NA

CDR3aa: ASSLGVPYSNQPQH
v_gene: TRBV7-8
j_gene: TRBJ1-5
abundance: NA

CDR3aa: ASSYSRTTEAF
v_gene: TRBV6-2/TRBV6-3
j_gene: TRBJ1-1
abundance: few

CDR3aa: ATKTGGAEAGNTIY
v_gene: TRBV24-1
j_gene: TRBJ1-3
abundance: once

CDR3aa: AISGGTSGNDNEQF
v_gene: TRBV10-3
j_gene: TRBJ2-1
abundance: NA